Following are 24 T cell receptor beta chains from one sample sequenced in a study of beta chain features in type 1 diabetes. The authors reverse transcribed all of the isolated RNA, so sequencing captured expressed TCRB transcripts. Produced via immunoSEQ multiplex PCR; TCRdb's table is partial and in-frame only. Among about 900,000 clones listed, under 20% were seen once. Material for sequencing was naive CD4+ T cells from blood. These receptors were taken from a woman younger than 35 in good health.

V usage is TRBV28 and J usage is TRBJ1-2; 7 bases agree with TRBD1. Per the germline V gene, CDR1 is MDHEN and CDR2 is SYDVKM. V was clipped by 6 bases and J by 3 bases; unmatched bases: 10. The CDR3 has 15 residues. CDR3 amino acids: CASRGDPGQHYGYTF. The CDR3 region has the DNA TGTGCCAGCAGAGGTGACCCGGGACAGCACTATGGCTACACCTTC.

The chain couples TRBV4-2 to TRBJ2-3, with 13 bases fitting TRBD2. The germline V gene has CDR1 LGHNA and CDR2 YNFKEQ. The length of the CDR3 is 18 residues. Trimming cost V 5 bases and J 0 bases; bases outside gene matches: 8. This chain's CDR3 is CASSFRLAGGRSTDTQYF. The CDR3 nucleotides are TGTGCCAGCAGCTTCCGACTAGCGGGAGGCCGTAGCACAGATACGCAGTATTTT.

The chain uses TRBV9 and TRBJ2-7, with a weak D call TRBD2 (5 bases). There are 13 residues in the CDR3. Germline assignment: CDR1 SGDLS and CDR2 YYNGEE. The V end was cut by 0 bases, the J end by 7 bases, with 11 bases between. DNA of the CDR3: TGTGCCAGCAGCGTAGTTAGCGAGACGGAGCAGTACTTC. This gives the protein CASSVVSETEQYF. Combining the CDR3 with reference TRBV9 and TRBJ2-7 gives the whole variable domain DSGVTQTPKHLITATGQRVTLRCSPRSGDLSVYWYQQSLDQGLQFLIQYYNGEERAKGNILERFSAQQFPDLHSELNLSSLELGDSALYFCASSVVSETEQYFGPGTRLTVT.

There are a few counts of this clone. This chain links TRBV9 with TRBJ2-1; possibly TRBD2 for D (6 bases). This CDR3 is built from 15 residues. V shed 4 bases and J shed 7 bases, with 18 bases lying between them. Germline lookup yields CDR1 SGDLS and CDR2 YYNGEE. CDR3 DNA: TGTGCCAGCAGCCTATCCCCGGGACTTTTTAATGAGCAGTTCTTC. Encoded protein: CASSLSPGLFNEQFF.

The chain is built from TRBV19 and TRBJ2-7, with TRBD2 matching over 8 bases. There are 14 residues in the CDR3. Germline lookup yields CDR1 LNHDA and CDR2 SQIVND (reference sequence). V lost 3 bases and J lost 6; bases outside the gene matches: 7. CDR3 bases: TGTGCCAGTAGTATGCGGGAGGCATCAGGCGAGCAGTACTTC. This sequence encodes CASSMREASGEQYF.

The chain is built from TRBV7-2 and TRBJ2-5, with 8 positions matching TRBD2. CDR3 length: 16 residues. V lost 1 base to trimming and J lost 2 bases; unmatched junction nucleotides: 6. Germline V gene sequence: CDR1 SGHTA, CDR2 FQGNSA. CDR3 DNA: TGTGCCAGCAGCTTAGGGATGGCGGGAGGACAAGAGACCCAGTACTTC. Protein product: CASSLGMAGGQETQYF. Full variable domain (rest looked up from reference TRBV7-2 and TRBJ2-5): GAGVSQSPSNKVTEKGKDVELRCDPISGHTALYWYRQSLGQGLEFLIYFQGNSAPDKSGLPSDRFSAERTGGSVSTLTIQRTQQEDSAVYLCASSLGMAGGQETQYFGPGTRLLVL.

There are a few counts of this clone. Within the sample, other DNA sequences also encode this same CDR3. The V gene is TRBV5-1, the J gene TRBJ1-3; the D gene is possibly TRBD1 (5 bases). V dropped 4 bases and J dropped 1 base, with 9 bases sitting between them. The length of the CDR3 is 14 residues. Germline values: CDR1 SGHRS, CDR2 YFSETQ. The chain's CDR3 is CASSPGTSGNTIYF. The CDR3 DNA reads TGCGCCAGCAGCCCCGGGACGTCTGGAAACACCATATATTTT.

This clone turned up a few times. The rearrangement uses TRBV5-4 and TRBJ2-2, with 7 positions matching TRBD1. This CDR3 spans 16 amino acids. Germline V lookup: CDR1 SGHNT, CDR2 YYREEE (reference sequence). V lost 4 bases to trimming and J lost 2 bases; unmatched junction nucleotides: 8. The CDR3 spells CASSKGQTLNTGELFF. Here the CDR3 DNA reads TGTGCCAGCAGCAAGGGACAGACCCTAAACACCGGGGAGCTGTTTTTT.

The CDR3 DNA sequence: TGCGCCAGCAGCCAAGAACACTGGGTTGATACCTACAATGAGCAGTTCTTC. Protein sequence: CASSQEHWVDTYNEQFF. The chain is built from TRBV4-1 and TRBJ2-1; no clear D gene. CDR3 size: 17 residues. The V and J ends lost 0 bases and 2 bases respectively, with 14 bases between them. CDR1 and CDR2 (germline): MGHRA, YSYEKL.

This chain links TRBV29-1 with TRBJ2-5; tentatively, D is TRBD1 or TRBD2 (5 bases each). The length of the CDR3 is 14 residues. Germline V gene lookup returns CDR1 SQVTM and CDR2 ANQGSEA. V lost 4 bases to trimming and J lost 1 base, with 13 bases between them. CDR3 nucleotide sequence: TGCAGCGTTGGGGCTTGGGGGTCCCAAGAGACCCAGTACTTC. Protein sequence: CSVGAWGSQETQYF.

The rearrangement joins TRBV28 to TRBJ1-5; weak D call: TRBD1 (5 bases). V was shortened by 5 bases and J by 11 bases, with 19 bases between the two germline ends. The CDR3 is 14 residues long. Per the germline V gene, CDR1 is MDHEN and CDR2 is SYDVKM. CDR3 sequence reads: CASSRAGDRLSQHF. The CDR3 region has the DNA TGTGCCAGCAGTAGGGCTGGGGACCGCCTCTCCCAGCATTTT.

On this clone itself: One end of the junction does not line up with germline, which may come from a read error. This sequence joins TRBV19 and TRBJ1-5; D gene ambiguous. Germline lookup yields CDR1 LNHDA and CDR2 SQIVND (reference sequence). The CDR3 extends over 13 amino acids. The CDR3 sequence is CATSPRGIQPQHF. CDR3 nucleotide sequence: TGTGCCACTAGTCCCCGGGGTATCCAGCCCCAGCATTTT.

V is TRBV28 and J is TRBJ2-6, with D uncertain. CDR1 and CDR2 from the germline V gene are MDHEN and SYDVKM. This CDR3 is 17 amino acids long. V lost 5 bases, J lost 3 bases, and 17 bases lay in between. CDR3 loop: CASSTRRISVGANVLTF. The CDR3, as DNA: TGTGCCAGCAGTACAAGACGTATTAGTGTTGGGGCCAACGTCCTGACTTTC.

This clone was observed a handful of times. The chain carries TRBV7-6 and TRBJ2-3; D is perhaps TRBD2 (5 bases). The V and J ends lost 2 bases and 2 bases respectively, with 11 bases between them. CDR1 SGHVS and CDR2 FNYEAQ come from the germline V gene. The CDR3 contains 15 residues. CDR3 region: CASSLFSAYTDTQYF. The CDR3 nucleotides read TGTGCCAGCAGCTTATTTAGCGCCTACACAGATACGCAGTATTTT.

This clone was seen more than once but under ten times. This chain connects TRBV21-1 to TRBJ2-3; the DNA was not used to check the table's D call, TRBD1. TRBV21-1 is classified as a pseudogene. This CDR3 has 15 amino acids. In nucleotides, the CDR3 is TGTGCCAGCTGCGGGACAGGGGCCACCTCAGATACGCAGTATTTT. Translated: CASCGTGATSDTQYF.

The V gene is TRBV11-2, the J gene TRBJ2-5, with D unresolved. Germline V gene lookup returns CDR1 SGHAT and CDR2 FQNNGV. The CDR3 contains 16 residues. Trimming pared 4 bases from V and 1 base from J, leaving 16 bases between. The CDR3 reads CASSSSGLGPQETQYF. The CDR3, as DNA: TGTGCCAGCAGCTCGTCGGGCCTCGGGCCCCAAGAGACCCAGTACTTC.

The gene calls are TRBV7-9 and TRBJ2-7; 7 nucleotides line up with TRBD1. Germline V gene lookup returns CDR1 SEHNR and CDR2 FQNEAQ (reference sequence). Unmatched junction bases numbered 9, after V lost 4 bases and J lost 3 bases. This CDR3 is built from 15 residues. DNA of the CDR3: TGTGCCAGCAGCTCGTTTGGGACAGCCAACTACGAGCAGTACTTC. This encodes CASSSFGTANYEQYF.

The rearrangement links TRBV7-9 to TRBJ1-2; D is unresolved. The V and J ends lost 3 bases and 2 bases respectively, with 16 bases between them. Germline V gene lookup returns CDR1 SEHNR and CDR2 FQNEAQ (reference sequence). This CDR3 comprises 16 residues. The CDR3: CASSFLHQRTNYGYTF. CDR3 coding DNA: TGTGCCAGCAGCTTTCTACATCAACGTACCAACTATGGCTACACCTTC.

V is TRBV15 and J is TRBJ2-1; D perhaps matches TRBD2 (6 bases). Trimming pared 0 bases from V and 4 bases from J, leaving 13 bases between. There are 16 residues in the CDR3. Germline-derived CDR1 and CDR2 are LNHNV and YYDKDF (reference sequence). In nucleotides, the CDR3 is TGTGCCACCAGCAGAGATTGGCAGGGAGGTTACAATGAGCAGTTCTTC. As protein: CATSRDWQGGYNEQFF.

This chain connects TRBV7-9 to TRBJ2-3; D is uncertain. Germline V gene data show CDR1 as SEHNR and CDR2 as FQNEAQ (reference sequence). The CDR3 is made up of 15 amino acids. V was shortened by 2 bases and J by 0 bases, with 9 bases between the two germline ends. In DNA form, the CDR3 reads TGTGCCAGCAGCTTATCGGAAACTAGCACAGATACGCAGTATTTT. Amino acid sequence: CASSLSETSTDTQYF. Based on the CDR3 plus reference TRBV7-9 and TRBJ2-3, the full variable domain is DTGVSQNPRHKITKRGQNVTFRCDPISEHNRLYWYRQTLGQGPEFLTYFQNEAQLEKSRLLSDRFSAERPKGSFSTLEIQRTEQGDSAMYLCASSLSETSTDTQYFGPGTRLTVL.

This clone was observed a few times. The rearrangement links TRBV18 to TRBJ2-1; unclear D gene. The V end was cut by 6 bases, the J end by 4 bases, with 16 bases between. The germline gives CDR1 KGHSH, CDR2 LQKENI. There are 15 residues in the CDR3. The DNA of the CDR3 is TGTGCCAGCTCCCGGAATCCGACTGTGTACAATGAGCAGTTCTTC. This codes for CASSRNPTVYNEQFF.

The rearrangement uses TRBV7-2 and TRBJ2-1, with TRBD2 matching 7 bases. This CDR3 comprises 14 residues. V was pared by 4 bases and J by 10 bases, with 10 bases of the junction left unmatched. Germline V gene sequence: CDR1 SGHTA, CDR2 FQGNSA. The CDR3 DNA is TGTGCCAGCAGCTGGGGGGGTCTAGCGGCGGAGCAGTTCTTC. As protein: CASSWGGLAAEQFF.

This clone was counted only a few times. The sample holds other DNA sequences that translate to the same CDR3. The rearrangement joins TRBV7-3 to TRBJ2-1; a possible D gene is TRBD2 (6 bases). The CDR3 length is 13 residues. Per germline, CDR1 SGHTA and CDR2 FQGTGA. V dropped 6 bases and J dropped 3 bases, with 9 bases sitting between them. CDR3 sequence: CASSLSGYNEQFF. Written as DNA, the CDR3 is TGTGCCAGCAGTCTTAGCGGCTACAATGAGCAGTTCTTC.

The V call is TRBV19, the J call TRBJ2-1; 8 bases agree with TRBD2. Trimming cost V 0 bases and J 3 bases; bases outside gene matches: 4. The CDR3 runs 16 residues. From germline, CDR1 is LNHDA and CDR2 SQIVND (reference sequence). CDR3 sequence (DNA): TGTGCCAGTAGTATAGATCTAAGCGGGAGCTACAATGAGCAGTTCTTC. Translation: CASSIDLSGSYNEQFF.